This T cell receptor beta chain is drawn from a study of OX40 agonist ivuxolimab in advanced cancers. Assay: immunoSEQ multiplex PCR; the TCRdb copy retains only in-frame clones and omits some. Of roughly 50,000 clones in the sample, 91% were seen once. The CDR3 is 14 amino acids. Germline-derived CDR1 and CDR2 are SGHDT and YYEEEE. V was trimmed by 1 base and J by 8 bases, leaving 15 bases between them. Material: CD4+ or CD8+ T cells sorted from blood, obtained in a trial of the OX40 agonist ivuxolimab. The clonotype comes from an adult with an advanced solid tumor such as melanoma, head and neck, liver or kidney cancer. This chain connects TRBV5-6 to TRBJ1-2; no clear D gene. CDR3 amino acids: CASSLWEGGRGYTF. DNA of the CDR3: TGTGCCAGCAGCTTGTGGGAGGGTGGACGGGGCTACACCTTC.